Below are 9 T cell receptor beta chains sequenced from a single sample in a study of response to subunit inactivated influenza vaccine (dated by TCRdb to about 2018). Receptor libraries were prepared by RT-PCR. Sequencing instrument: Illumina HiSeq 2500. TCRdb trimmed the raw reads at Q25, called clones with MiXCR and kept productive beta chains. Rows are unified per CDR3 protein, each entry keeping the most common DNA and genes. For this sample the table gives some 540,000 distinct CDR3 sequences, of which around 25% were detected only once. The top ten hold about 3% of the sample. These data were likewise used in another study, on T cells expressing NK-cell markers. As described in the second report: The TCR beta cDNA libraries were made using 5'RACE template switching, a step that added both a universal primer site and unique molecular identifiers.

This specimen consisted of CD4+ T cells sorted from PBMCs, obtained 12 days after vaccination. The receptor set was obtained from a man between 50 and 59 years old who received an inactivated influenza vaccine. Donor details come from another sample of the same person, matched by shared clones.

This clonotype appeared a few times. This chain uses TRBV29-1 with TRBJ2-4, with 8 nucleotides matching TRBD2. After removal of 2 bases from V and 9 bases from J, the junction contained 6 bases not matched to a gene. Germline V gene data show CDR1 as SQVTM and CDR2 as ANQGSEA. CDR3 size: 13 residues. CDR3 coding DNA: TGCAGCGTTGAAACGGGAGGGCCCAGCATTCAGTACTTC. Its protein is CSVETGGPSIQYF.

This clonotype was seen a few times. DNA of the CDR3: TGCAGTGCTAGGTGGGGACAGGGGGCGGACACCATATATTTT. Its protein product is CSARWGQGADTIYF. The rearrangement links TRBV20-1 to TRBJ1-3; 12 positions match TRBD1. Germline V gives CDR1 DFQATT, CDR2 SNEGSKA (reference sequence). This CDR3 spans 14 amino acids. V dropped 3 bases and J dropped 8; count of bases not matched to a gene: 5.

The CDR3 sequence is CASSLVANTDTQYF. CDR3 DNA: TGTGCCAGCAGCTTAGTAGCGAACACAGATACGCAGTATTTT. The chain has TRBV7-2 and TRBJ2-3; D is perhaps TRBD2 (5 bases). CDR1 and CDR2 from the germline V gene are SGHTA and FQGNSA. V was pared by 1 base and J by 2 bases, with 7 bases between. CDR3 size: 14 residues. The full variable domain, completed using reference TRBV7-2 and TRBJ2-3, is GAGVSQSPSNKVTEKGKDVELRCDPISGHTALYWYRQSLGQGLEFLIYFQGNSAPDKSGLPSDRFSAERTGGSVSTLTIQRTQQEDSAVYLCASSLVANTDTQYFGPGTRLTVL.

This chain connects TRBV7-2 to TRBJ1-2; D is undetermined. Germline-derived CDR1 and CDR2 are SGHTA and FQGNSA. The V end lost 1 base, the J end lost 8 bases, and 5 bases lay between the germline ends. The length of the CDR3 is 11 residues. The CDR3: CASSLVLGYTF. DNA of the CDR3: TGTGCCAGCAGCTTAGTGTTAGGCTACACCTTC. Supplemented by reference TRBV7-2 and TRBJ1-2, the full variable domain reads GAGVSQSPSNKVTEKGKDVELRCDPISGHTALYWYRQSLGQGLEFLIYFQGNSAPDKSGLPSDRFSAERTGGSVSTLTIQRTQQEDSAVYLCASSLVLGYTFGSGTRLTVV.

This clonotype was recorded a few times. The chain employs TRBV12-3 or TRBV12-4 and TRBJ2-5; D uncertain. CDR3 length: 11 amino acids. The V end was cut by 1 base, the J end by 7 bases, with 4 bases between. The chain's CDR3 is CASSLGATQYF. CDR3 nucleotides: TGTGCCAGCAGTTTAGGGGCGACCCAGTACTTC.

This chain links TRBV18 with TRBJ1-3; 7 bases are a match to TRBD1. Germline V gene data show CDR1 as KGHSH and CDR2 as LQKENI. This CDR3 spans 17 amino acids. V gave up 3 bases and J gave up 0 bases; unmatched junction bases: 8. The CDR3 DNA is TGTGCCAGCTCACCTGCGGCAGGGGGGTACTCTGGAAACACCATATATTTT. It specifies CASSPAAGGYSGNTIYF.

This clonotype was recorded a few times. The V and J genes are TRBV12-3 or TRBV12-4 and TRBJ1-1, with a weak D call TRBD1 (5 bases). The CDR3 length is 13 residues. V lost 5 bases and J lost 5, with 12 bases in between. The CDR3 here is CASSHPGHTEAFF. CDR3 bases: TGTGCCAGCAGTCATCCGGGGCATACTGAAGCTTTCTTT.

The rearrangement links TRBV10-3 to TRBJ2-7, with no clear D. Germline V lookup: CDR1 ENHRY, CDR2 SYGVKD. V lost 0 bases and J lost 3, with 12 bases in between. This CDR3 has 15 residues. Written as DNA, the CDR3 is TGTGCCATCAGTGAGTCGACTTTTGGCGGCTACGAGCAGTACTTC. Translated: CAISESTFGGYEQYF.

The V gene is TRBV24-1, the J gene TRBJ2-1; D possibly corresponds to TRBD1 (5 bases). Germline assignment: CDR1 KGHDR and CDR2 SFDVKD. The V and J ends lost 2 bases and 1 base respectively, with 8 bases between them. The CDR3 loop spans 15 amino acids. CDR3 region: CATSDSDISYNEQFF. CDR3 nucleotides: TGTGCCACCAGTGATTCGGACATATCCTACAATGAGCAGTTCTTC.